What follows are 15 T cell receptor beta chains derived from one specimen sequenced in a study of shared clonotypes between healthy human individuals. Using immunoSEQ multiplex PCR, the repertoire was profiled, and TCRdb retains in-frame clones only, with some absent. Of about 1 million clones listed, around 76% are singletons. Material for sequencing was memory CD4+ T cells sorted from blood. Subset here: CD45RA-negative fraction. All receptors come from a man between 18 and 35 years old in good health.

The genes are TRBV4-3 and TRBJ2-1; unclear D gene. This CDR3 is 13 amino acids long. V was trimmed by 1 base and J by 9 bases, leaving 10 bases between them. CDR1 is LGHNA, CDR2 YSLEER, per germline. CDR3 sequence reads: CASSQGSKTEQFF. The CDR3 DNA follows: TGCGCCAGCAGCCAAGGTTCGAAAACTGAGCAGTTCTTC.

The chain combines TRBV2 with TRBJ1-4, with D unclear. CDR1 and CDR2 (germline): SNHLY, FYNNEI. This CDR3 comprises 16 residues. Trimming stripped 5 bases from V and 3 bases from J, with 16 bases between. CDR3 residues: CASSLGLESANEKLFF. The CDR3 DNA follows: TGTGCCAGCAGTCTAGGTTTAGAGTCAGCTAATGAAAAACTGTTTTTT.

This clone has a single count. CDR3 sequence (DNA): TGTGCTAGTGGTTTGAGTAGCGGGAGGACAGATACGCAGTATTTT. Its protein is CASGLSSGRTDTQYF. The chain has TRBV12-5 and TRBJ2-3, with TRBD2 matching over 10 bases. The trim removed 2 bases at V and 3 bases at J, leaving 2 bases unmatched. The CDR3 is made up of 15 amino acids. Germline V gives CDR1 LGHNT, CDR2 FRNRAP.

The DNA for the CDR3 is TGTGCCTGGGGGAGGGTGGGGTCACCCCTCCACTTT. It encodes CAWGRVGSPLHF. V and J are TRBV30 and TRBJ1-6; D is unclear. The ends were cut back, 5 bases at V and 10 bases at J, with 12 bases in the middle. The CDR3 consists of 12 residues. Germline V lookup: CDR1 GTSNPN, CDR2 SVGIG (reference sequence).

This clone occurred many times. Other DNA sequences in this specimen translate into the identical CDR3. Written as DNA, the CDR3 is TGTGCCAGCAGTGGTCGGACGAATCAGCCCCAGCATTTT. Encoded protein: CASSGRTNQPQHF. The chain is built from TRBV6-1 and TRBJ1-5; the D is unclear. V lost 4 bases and J lost 4, with 8 bases in between. In germline, CDR1 is MNHNS, CDR2 SASEGT. This CDR3 contains 13 residues.

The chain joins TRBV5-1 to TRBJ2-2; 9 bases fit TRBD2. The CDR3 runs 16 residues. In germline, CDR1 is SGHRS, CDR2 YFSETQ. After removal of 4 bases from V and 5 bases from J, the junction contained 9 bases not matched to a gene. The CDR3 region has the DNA TGCGCCAGCAGCGGGACGGTTAGCGGGAGAACCGGGGAGCTGTTTTTT. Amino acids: CASSGTVSGRTGELFF.

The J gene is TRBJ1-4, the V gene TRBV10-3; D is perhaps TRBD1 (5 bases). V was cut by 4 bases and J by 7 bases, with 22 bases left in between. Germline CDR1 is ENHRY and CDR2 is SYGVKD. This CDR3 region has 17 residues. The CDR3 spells CAISAFGGASGGEKLFF. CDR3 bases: TGTGCCATCAGTGCTTTCGGTGGGGCGTCGGGGGGTGAAAAACTGTTTTTT.

The chain's CDR3 is CASSFDRGGYTEAFF. CDR3 nucleotide sequence: TGTGCCAGCAGCTTCGACAGGGGAGGGTACACTGAAGCTTTCTTT. The gene calls are TRBV11-2 and TRBJ1-1, with TRBD1 matching 8 bases. The CDR3 has 15 amino acids. The germline V gene has CDR1 SGHAT and CDR2 FQNNGV. V trimming: 3 bases; J trimming: 3 bases; junction bases outside the gene matches: 6.

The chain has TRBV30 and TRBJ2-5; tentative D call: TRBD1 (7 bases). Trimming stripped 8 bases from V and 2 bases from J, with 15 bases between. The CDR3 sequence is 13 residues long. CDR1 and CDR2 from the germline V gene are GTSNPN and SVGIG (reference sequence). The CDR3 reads CAGGDSWQETQYF. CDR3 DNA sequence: TGTGCCGGAGGGGACAGTTGGCAAGAGACCCAGTACTTC.

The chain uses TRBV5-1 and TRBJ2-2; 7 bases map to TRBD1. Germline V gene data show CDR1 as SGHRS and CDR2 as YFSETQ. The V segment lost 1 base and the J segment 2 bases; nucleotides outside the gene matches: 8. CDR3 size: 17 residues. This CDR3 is CASSLSATGTNTGELFF. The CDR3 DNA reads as TGCGCCAGCAGCTTGTCGGCGACAGGGACCAACACCGGGGAGCTGTTTTTT.

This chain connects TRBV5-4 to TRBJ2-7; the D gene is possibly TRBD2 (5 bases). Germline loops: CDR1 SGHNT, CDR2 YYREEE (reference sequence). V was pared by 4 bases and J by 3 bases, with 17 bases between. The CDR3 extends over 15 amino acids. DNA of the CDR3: TGTGCCAGCAGCCGGGCAGGACCCGGGAACTACGAGCAGTACTTC. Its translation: CASSRAGPGNYEQYF.

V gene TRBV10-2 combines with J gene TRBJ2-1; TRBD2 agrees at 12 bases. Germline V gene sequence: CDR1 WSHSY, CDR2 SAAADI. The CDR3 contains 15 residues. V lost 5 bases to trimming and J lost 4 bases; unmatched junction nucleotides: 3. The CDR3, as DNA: TGCGCCAGCAGTAGACTAGCGGGGGCTTACAATGAGCAGTTCTTC. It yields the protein CASSRLAGAYNEQFF.

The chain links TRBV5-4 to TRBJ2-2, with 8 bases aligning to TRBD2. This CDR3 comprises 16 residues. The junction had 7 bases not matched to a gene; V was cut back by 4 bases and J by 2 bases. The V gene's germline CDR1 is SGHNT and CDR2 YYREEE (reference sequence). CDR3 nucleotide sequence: TGTGCCAGCAGCCCCGGACTAGCCAGAAACACCGGGGAGCTGTTTTTT. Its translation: CASSPGLARNTGELFF.

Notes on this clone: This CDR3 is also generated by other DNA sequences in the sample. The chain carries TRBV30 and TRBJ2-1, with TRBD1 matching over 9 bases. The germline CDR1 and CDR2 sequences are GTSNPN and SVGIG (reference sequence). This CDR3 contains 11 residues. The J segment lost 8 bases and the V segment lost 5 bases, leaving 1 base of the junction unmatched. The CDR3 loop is CAWGDRDEQFF. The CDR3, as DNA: TGTGCCTGGGGGGACAGGGATGAGCAGTTCTTC.

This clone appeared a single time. Here the CDR3 DNA reads TGTGCCAGCAGTCCCAGCCTTGGGGGGGAACACACTGAAGCTTTCTTT. It encodes CASSPSLGGEHTEAFF. The gene calls are TRBV28 and TRBJ1-1, with D possibly TRBD1 on 5 matching bases. This CDR3 contains 16 residues. V was trimmed by 5 bases and J by 3 bases, leaving 19 bases between them. The germline CDR1 and CDR2 sequences are MDHEN and SYDVKM.